The 27 T cell receptor beta chains below all came from one sample that was sequenced in a study of T cell responses to AZD1222 COVID-19 vaccine. The repertoire was sequenced with immunoSEQ multiplex PCR; TCRdb's copy has only in-frame clones and lacks some. The sample yields 75,000 to 90,000 clones, 78% seen once. The source was peripheral blood, collected on day 0 of AZD1222 vaccination. These receptors originate from an adult in good health.

The chain joins TRBV2 to TRBJ2-1; tentative D call: TRBD2 (5 bases). The germline gives CDR1 SNHLY, CDR2 FYNNEI. This CDR3 has 12 residues. Trimming left V 6 bases short and J 6 bases short, with 9 bases between. CDR3 bases: TGTGCCAGCAGGGACTCCCTCAATGAGCAGTTCTTC. Translated, it gives CASRDSLNEQFF.

Written as DNA, the CDR3 is TGTGCCACCAGCAGAGATCGGAAGGGTAACACCGGGGAGCTGTTTTTT. Amino acids: CATSRDRKGNTGELFF. The chain links TRBV15 to TRBJ2-2; D ambiguous. Trimming took off 0 bases at V and 2 bases at J, with 10 bases between the two ends. CDR1 is LNHNV and CDR2 is YYDKDF in the germline V gene (reference sequence). The CDR3 consists of 16 residues. The full variable domain, in which reference TRBV15 and TRBJ2-2 provide the parts outside the CDR3, is DAMVIQNPRYQVTQFGKPVTLSCSQTLNHNVMYWYQQKSSQAPKLLFHYYDKDFNNEADTPDNFQSRRPNTSFCFLDIRSPGLGDTAMYLCATSRDRKGNTGELFFGEGSRLTVL.

The chain combines TRBV28 with TRBJ2-2, with D unresolved. The CDR3 loop spans 12 amino acids. Germline V gene data show CDR1 as MDHEN and CDR2 as SYDVKM. The V end was cut by 9 bases, the J end by 6 bases, with 11 bases between. For the CDR3, the DNA is TGTGCCAGTCAGCAAAGGCCCGGGGAGCTGTTTTTT. Its protein product is CASQQRPGELFF.

This clone has more than one count but fewer than ten. The chain is built from TRBV14 and TRBJ2-1; 7 nucleotides agree with TRBD2. CDR1 and CDR2 (germline): SGHDN, FVKESK. Unmatched junction bases numbered 2, after V lost 6 bases and J lost 0 bases. This CDR3 has 14 amino acids. The CDR3, as DNA: TGTGCCAGCAGTCGGACTAGCTCCTACAATGAGCAGTTCTTC. Translation gives CASSRTSSYNEQFF.

The CDR3 nucleotides read TGTGCCAGCAGTTACTCGGGTCAGGACTCCTACGAGCAGTACTTC. Translation: CASSYSGQDSYEQYF. The chain carries TRBV6-5 and TRBJ2-7, with D unclear. The V end was cut by 0 bases, the J end by 0 bases, with 9 bases between. The CDR3 sequence is 15 residues long. Germline V lookup: CDR1 MNHEY, CDR2 SVGAGI.

This sequence joins TRBV19 and TRBJ1-4, with 11 positions matching TRBD1. The CDR3 contains 17 residues. The V segment lost 5 bases and the J segment 3 bases; nucleotides outside the gene matches: 8. CDR1 LNHDA and CDR2 SQIVND come from the germline V gene (reference sequence). CDR3 nucleotide sequence: TGTGCCAGTAGTCATCGGACAGGGGGCTTATCTAATGAAAAACTGTTTTTT. Amino acids: CASSHRTGGLSNEKLFF.

The genes are TRBV7-6 and TRBJ1-1, with D perhaps TRBD1 (6 bases). Per germline, CDR1 SGHVS and CDR2 FNYEAQ. The CDR3 spans 15 residues. V dropped 5 bases and J dropped 0 bases, with 13 bases sitting between them. The CDR3, as DNA: TGTGCCAGCAGCCCTCCTGGGACAATGAACACTGAAGCTTTCTTT. Its protein is CASSPPGTMNTEAFF.

The J gene is TRBJ2-7, the V gene TRBV5-1; tentative D call: TRBD1 (5 bases). Trimming pared 1 base from V and 5 bases from J, leaving 13 bases between. The CDR3 runs to 14 residues. Germline V gene data show CDR1 as SGHRS and CDR2 as YFSETQ. CDR3 region: CASSLQGDTDEQYF. In DNA, the CDR3 is TGCGCCAGCAGCTTGCAGGGCGATACCGACGAGCAGTACTTC.

CDR3 nucleotides: TGCGCCAGCAGGAAAGACAGCTCTGGGGCCAACGTCCTGACTTTC. Translation gives CASRKDSSGANVLTF. V usage is TRBV10-1 and J usage is TRBJ2-6; D may be TRBD1 (5 bases). The germline V gene encodes CDR1 WNHNN and CDR2 SYGVQD (reference sequence). V lost 6 bases and J lost 0, with 9 bases in between. This CDR3 is built from 15 residues.

This clone was found once. The chain uses TRBV18 and TRBJ1-2, with D maybe TRBD1 (6 bases). Germline CDR1 reads KGHSH; CDR2 reads LQKENI. The V gene lost 6 bases and the J gene lost 4 bases, with 15 bases spanning the gap. The CDR3 is made up of 14 amino acids. The CDR3 DNA sequence: TGTGCCAGCTCCCCGGGGGCAGGTGTCTATGGCTACACCTTC. It codes for CASSPGAGVYGYTF.

The V and J genes are TRBV29-1 and TRBJ1-1; the D gene is possibly TRBD1 (5 bases). CDR1 and CDR2 from the germline V gene are SQVTM and ANQGSEA. Trimming took off 0 bases at V and 1 base at J, with 15 bases between the two ends. This CDR3 contains 16 residues. The CDR3 sequence is CSVEDGWGRANTEAFF. The CDR3 DNA sequence: TGCAGCGTTGAAGACGGGTGGGGCAGGGCGAACACTGAAGCTTTCTTT. The full variable domain, completed using reference TRBV29-1 and TRBJ1-1, is SAVISQKPSRDICQRGTSLTIQCQVDSQVTMMFWYRQQPGQSLTLIATANQGSEATYESGFVIDKFPISRPNLTFSTLTVSNMSPEDSSIYLCSVEDGWGRANTEAFFGQGTRLTVV.

The chain joins TRBV3-1 (or the pseudogene TRBV3-2) to TRBJ2-1; no clear D gene. The CDR3 contains 13 residues. CDR1 LGHDT and CDR2 YNNKEL come from the germline V gene (reference sequence). V was shortened by 2 bases and J by 6 bases, with 8 bases between the two germline ends. The CDR3 region has the DNA TGTGCCAGCAGCCAAAAGTGGGGCAATGAGCAGTTCTTC. Translated, it gives CASSQKWGNEQFF.

The chain combines TRBV15 with TRBJ2-7, with D unclear. Trimming pared 0 bases from V and 5 bases from J, leaving 8 bases between. This CDR3 spans 13 amino acids. Germline-derived CDR1 and CDR2 are LNHNV and YYDKDF (reference sequence). This CDR3 reads CATSRDRQHEQYF. CDR3 nucleotide sequence: TGTGCCACCAGCAGAGATCGGCAGCACGAGCAGTACTTC.

This clone was seen a few times. This chain uses TRBV9 with TRBJ2-7; 7 positions match TRBD2. Germline V gene data show CDR1 as SGDLS and CDR2 as YYNGEE. Unmatched junction bases numbered 5, after V lost 0 bases and J lost 2 bases. CDR3 size: 15 residues. The CDR3 DNA reads as TGTGCCAGCAGCGTAGCTCCTGGGAGGGCCTACGAGCAGTACTTC. Encoded protein: CASSVAPGRAYEQYF.

The chain couples TRBV7-2 to TRBJ2-1; D tentatively reads TRBD1 or TRBD2 (5 bases each). Germline CDR1 reads SGHTA; CDR2 reads FQGNSA. This CDR3 contains 14 residues. Trimming pared 2 bases from V and 8 bases from J, leaving 13 bases between. CDR3 bases: TGTGCCAGCAGCTTAAGCTCTCTGGGGGATGAGCAGTTCTTC. Protein: CASSLSSLGDEQFF.

This chain connects TRBV5-1 to TRBJ2-3; no reliable D call. CDR3 length equals 15 residues. From germline, CDR1 is SGHRS and CDR2 YFSETQ. Trimming shortened V by 5 bases and J by 0 bases, and 13 bases separated the two germline ends. In nucleotides, the CDR3 is TGCGCCAGCAGAAGGGAACCTTCTAGCACAGATACGCAGTATTTT. Its protein is CASRREPSSTDTQYF.

This clone was seen only once. The chain couples TRBV9 to TRBJ2-2, with D maybe TRBD2 (5 bases). The CDR3 has 13 amino acids. The germline V gene encodes CDR1 SGDLS and CDR2 YYNGEE. V shed 4 bases and J shed 6 bases, with 10 bases lying between them. CDR3 coding DNA: TGTGCCAGCAGCTACCACGGGGCCGGGGAGCTGTTTTTT. It is translated as CASSYHGAGELFF.

V is TRBV10-1 and J is TRBJ2-7; D call uncertain. CDR3 length: 13 amino acids. Trimming removed 0 bases from V and 3 bases from J, with 6 bases in between. CDR1 and CDR2 (germline): WNHNN, SYGVQD (reference sequence). The DNA of the CDR3 is TGCGCCAGCAGTGAGTCGCCCAACTACGAGCAGTACTTC. It codes for CASSESPNYEQYF.

The rearrangement links TRBV30 to TRBJ1-1; 7 nucleotides line up with TRBD1. The germline V gene encodes CDR1 GTSNPN and CDR2 SVGIG (reference sequence). The V and J ends lost 3 bases and 10 bases, in that order; junction bases with no gene match: 14. The CDR3 sequence is 14 residues long. CDR3 DNA sequence: TGTGCCTGGAGGAGGGGAACAGGGGATACAGTAGCTTTCTTT. Its translation is CAWRRGTGDTVAFF.

The CDR3 nucleotides are TGCGCCAGCAGCCAAGATTTGGGGCCTAATCAGCCCCAGCATTTT. It encodes CASSQDLGPNQPQHF. The chain couples TRBV4-3 to TRBJ1-5; D is possibly TRBD1 (5 bases). Germline V gene lookup returns CDR1 LGHNA and CDR2 YSLEER. The ends were cut back, 0 bases at V and 4 bases at J, with 10 bases in the middle. This CDR3 is built from 15 residues.

The CDR3 here is CASRREGRQFF. DNA for the CDR3: TGTGCCAGCAGAAGGGAGGGTCGGCAGTTCTTC. This chain joins TRBV12-3 or TRBV12-4 and TRBJ2-1; the match to TRBD2 covers 7 bases. J lost 12 bases, V lost 6 bases, and 5 bases had no gene match. The CDR3 has 11 residues.

The rearrangement links TRBV30 to TRBJ2-5; 10 bases are a match to TRBD1. The trim removed 3 bases at V and 5 bases at J, leaving 6 bases unmatched. The germline V gene has CDR1 GTSNPN and CDR2 SVGIG (reference sequence). The CDR3 consists of 14 residues. The CDR3: CAWSTGTGVETQYF. CDR3 coding DNA: TGTGCCTGGAGCACCGGGACAGGGGTGGAGACCCAGTACTTC.

This sequence joins TRBV28 and TRBJ1-2; 8 nucleotides line up with TRBD1. The germline V gene has CDR1 MDHEN and CDR2 SYDVKM. This CDR3 comprises 15 residues. The V and J ends lost 5 bases and 3 bases, in that order; junction bases with no gene match: 8. Here the CDR3 DNA reads TGTGCCAGCAGTAGCAGGGGGCCGGCGGACTATGGCTACACCTTC. As protein: CASSSRGPADYGYTF.

This chain links TRBV5-8 with TRBJ1-1, with D uncertain. This CDR3 contains 14 residues. CDR1 is SGHTS, CDR2 YDEGEE, per germline. V lost 4 bases and J 3 bases, leaving 13 bases between the germline ends. This chain's CDR3 is CASSRGRSYTEAFF. CDR3 bases: TGTGCCAGCAGCCGCGGACGCTCCTACACTGAAGCTTTCTTT.

The genes are TRBV7-9 and TRBJ2-7; the match to TRBD1 covers 9 bases. Germline V gene lookup returns CDR1 SEHNR and CDR2 FQNEAQ (reference sequence). V was clipped by 1 base and J by 0 bases; unmatched bases: 1. The CDR3 runs 15 residues. CDR3: CASSLVTGGSYEQYF. The CDR3 bases are TGTGCCAGCAGCTTAGTGACAGGGGGCTCCTACGAGCAGTACTTC.

The chain recombines TRBV27 with TRBJ1-1, with D unclear. Deletions cut 0 bases from V and 7 bases from J, with 15 bases between. The CDR3 contains 15 residues. CDR1 and CDR2 from the germline V gene are MNHEY and SMNVEV (reference sequence). CDR3 amino acids: CASSLSGTRANEAFF. As DNA, the CDR3 is TGTGCCAGCAGTTTATCGGGTACACGGGCGAATGAAGCTTTCTTT.

This clone was seen only a few times. The rearrangement joins TRBV5-1 to TRBJ2-2; no firm D call. CDR3 size: 17 residues. V shed 0 bases and J shed 0 bases, with 12 bases lying between them. Germline values: CDR1 SGHRS, CDR2 YFSETQ. CDR3 in DNA: TGCGCCAGCAGCTTGGACGGCATCCAATCGAACACCGGGGAGCTGTTTTTT. The encoded protein is CASSLDGIQSNTGELFF.